This T cell receptor beta chain was profiled in a study of blood T cell repertoires in COVID-19. As for the study in general: Sources were T cells, B-cell-depleted T cells, or PBMCs; the material itself was cDNA or gDNA.

Sequencing was performed with immunoSEQ multiplex PCR; in TCRdb, only in-frame clones are kept and a portion is missing. The sample has about 240,000 clones, roughly 85% seen once. The V gene end was trimmed by 6 bases and the J gene end by 2 bases; junction bases not matched to a gene: 10. The CDR3 spans 16 residues. Germline CDR1 is KGHSH and CDR2 is LQKENI. The sequencing input was peripheral blood. This clonotype was obtained from a woman aged 18-29 years with acute or convalescent COVID-19. The J gene is TRBJ2-7, the V gene TRBV18; 10 positions match TRBD2. The DNA for the CDR3 is TGTGCCAGCTCCCGAACGCCCGGGACTAGCGCCTACGAGCAGTACTTC. Protein: CASSRTPGTSAYEQYF.